The T cell receptor beta chain described here comes from a study of regulatory T cells in long-lasting Graves disease. Specified time point: newly diagnosed GD, antithyroid drugs for less than 3 months. Following extraction of RNA from PBMCs, that RNA was used to make the TCR library. Arm-PCR of CDR3 regions with iRepertoire HTBI primers generated TCR beta libraries. Using its own MiXCR run on the multiplex PCR reads, TCRdb lists one record per CDR3 protein. Of hundreds of thousands of distinct CDR3 sequences listed, about 14% were seen once; the top ten hold more than 8.5%. This CDR3 region has 18 residues. Germline CDR1 ENHRY, CDR2 SYGVKD. Trimming took 4 bases from V and 0 from J; bases not matched to a gene: 15. A further study also used this sample, focusing on T cells in Graves' hyperthyroidism and ophthalmopathy.

The sequence was collected from a man aged 25-45 years with Graves disease. The specimen was peripheral blood mononuclear cells (PBMCs), collected at new diagnosis, from a patient treated with antithyroid drugs. The genes are TRBV10-3 and TRBJ2-7, with 7 bases fitting TRBD1. DNA for the CDR3: TGTGCCATCAGTGCCGGCGACTACGAGACAGGGAACTCCTACGAGCAGTACTTC. It specifies CAISAGDYETGNSYEQYF.